Listed below are T cell receptor beta chains from one sample, sequenced in a study of shared clonotypes between healthy human individuals. Data came from immunoSEQ multiplex PCR; TCRdb stores just in-frame clones and leaves some out. Of some 470,000 clones listed, over 60% are singletons. Sequenced: PBMCs. The receptors were gathered from a middle-aged woman in good health. Some clones in this sample may be carry-over from other donors' samples. The CDR3 runs from the conserved cysteine through the conserved F or W. The order of the fields is J gene, clone size, CDR3 length, D gene, V gene, CDR3 DNA, CDR3 protein. The D gene is left open where the match is weak. Part of the rows lack a size; the others show once, few, many or a class for expanded clones.

TRBJ1-1,once,16,.,TRBV4-2,TGTGCCAGCAGCCAAGGAGGAAGGGGGGGGCACACTGAAGCTTTCTTT,CASSQGGRGGHTEAFF
TRBJ2-5,once,17,.,TRBV21-1,TGTGCCAGCAGCAAAGTTGGCGGGAGCTACAAGATATCGACCCAGTACTTC,CASSKVGGSYKISTQYF
TRBJ2-7,.,15,TRBD2,TRBV4-2,TGTGCCAGCAGCCAAGCCAGCGGGAGGGTTTACGAGCAGTACTTC,CASSQASGRVYEQYF
TRBJ2-1,once,13,.,TRBV7-2,TGTGCCAGCAGCTTAGGGGGATTTAATGAGCAGTTCTTC,CASSLGGFNEQFF
TRBJ1-3,.,14,.,TRBV2,TGTGCCAGCAGTGGGGACCAAGCGGGAAACACCATATATTTT,CASSGDQAGNTIYF
TRBJ1-5,.,13,.,TRBV5-1,TGCGCCAGCAGCTCGGAGGGGTCCCAGCCCCAGCATTTT,CASSSEGSQPQHF
TRBJ2-7,.,15,.,TRBV4-1,TGCGCCAGCAGCCAACCGCGGGTTGGCTCCTACGAGCAGTACTTC,CASSQPRVGSYEQYF
TRBJ2-1,.,16,TRBD2,TRBV9,TGTGCCAGCAGCTCGGGACTAGCGTCTTACTACAATAAGCAGTTCTTC,CASSSGLASYYNKQFF
TRBJ2-7,.,17,.,TRBV28,TGTGCCAGCAGTTTATGCGTCCAGGGAGGAGATACGGGCGAGCAGTACTTC,CASSLCVQGGDTGEQYF
TRBJ2-1,.,15,TRBD1,TRBV29-1,TGCAGCGCCACACGAGGGGGCAGGGATAGGAATGAGCAGTTCTTC,CSATRGGRDRNEQFF
TRBJ1-5,many,16,.,TRBV18,TGTGCCAGCTCACCAAACGAAGCATATAGCAATCAGCCCCAGCATTTT,CASSPNEAYSNQPQHF
TRBJ1-1,.,14,.,TRBV10-3,TGTGCCATCTCGCGAGCGGGGGAGAACACTGAAGCTTTCTTT,CAISRAGENTEAFF
TRBJ2-7,once,14,.,TRBV27,TGTGCCAGCAGTACAAACAGGCAATCCTACGAGCAGTACTTC,CASSTNRQSYEQYF